Detailed here is one TCR beta chain. One end of the junction varies from germline; a read error may be responsible. This sample was taken from a study of CD4 and CD8 cells across lung adenocarcinoma regions. In TCRdb, the PCR reads were re-called with MiXCR into one record per CDR3 protein. Altogether about 12,000 distinct CDR3 sequences are present, roughly 60% being singletons, with the ten largest covering roughly 40%. The germline V gene has CDR1 WSHSY and CDR2 SAAADI. There are 14 residues in the CDR3. The patients had localized lung adenocarcinoma, a non-small cell subtype. The TCR sequence derives from a female donor with lung adenocarcinoma. The CD4 and CD8 labels of this study may be unreliable. The sequenced material came from CD8+ T cells from the margin of a lung tumor. The chain is built from TRBV10-2 and TRBJ2-4; tentative D call: TRBD2 (6 bases). The CDR3 is CASSGERAEDTQYF. CDR3 sequence (DNA): TGCGCCAGCTCGGGGGAGAGAGCCGAAGACACTCAGTATTTC.